This is a list of T cell receptor beta chains from one sample in a study of cytomegalovirus exposure and HLA in healthy donors. Assay used: immunoSEQ multiplex PCR; TCRdb lists only in-frame clones, some missing. The sample shows roughly 120,000 clones, roughly four fifths of them seen only once. Material for sequencing was PBMCs. All receptors come from a woman between 18 and 30 years old in good health and CMV-seronegative. The CDR3 runs from the conserved cysteine through the conserved F or W. The order of the fields is J gene, V gene, D gene, clone size, CDR3 protein, CDR3 DNA. D genes are given only for firm matches. A row's size may be missing; if present it is once, few, many or a size class.

TRBJ2-5,TRBV6-5,TRBD1,NA,CASWINRGQETQYF,TGTGCCAGCTGGATTAACAGGGGTCAAGAGACCCAGTACTTC
TRBJ1-2,TRBV29-1,TRBD1,NA,CSVFLGEWGQANYGYTF,TGCAGCGTTTTTTTAGGAGAGTGGGGACAGGCTAACTATGGCTACACCTTC
TRBJ2-7,TRBV6-1,NA,NA,CASSEGLGQSSYEQYF,TGTGCCAGCAGTGAAGGGCTAGGACAGAGCTCCTACGAGCAGTACTTC
TRBJ2-1,TRBV5-1,TRBD2,once,CASSLVGGGPFWGCEQFF,TGCGCCAGCAGCTTGGTTGGGGGAGGGCCCTTCTGGGGGTGTGAGCAGTTCTTC
TRBJ1-1,TRBV5-1,NA,NA,CASSLAEGTEAFF,TGCGCCAGCAGCTTGGCGGAGGGCACTGAAGCTTTCTTT
TRBJ1-1,TRBV30,NA,NA,CAWIRITGIKGNTEAFF,TGTGCCTGGATAAGGATTACAGGGATCAAGGGGAACACTGAAGCTTTCTTT
TRBJ2-3,TRBV4-1,NA,NA,CASSQHTVGTDTQYF,TGCGCCAGCAGCCAACATACGGTCGGCACAGATACGCAGTATTTT
TRBJ2-2,TRBV6-5,TRBD2,NA,CASSYSSGGYTGELFF,TGTGCCAGCAGTTATTCCTCCGGGGGGTATACCGGGGAGCTGTTTTTT
TRBJ1-2,TRBV19,TRBD1,NA,CASRWTGGFYGYTF,TGTGCCAGTAGGTGGACAGGGGGTTTCTATGGCTACACCTTC
TRBJ1-2,TRBV4-1,NA,NA,CASSQPGERYGYTF,TGCGCCAGCAGCCAACCCGGGGAAAGGTATGGCTACACCTTC
TRBJ2-5,TRBV5-1,TRBD1,NA,CASSFGTGGQETQYF,TGCGCCAGCAGCTTCGGGACAGGGGGCCAAGAGACCCAGTACTTC
TRBJ1-2,TRBV7-2,NA,NA,CASSLLLITVGAKYGYTF,TGTGCCAGCAGCTTACTCCTGATTACTGTAGGGGCGAAATATGGCTACACCTTC
TRBJ2-5,TRBV27,NA,NA,CASSPGTETQYF,TGTGCCAGCAGCCCTGGCACAGAGACCCAGTACTTC
TRBJ2-5,TRBV27,TRBD2,NA,CASSPRLAGGETQYF,TGTGCCAGCAGTCCGCGACTAGCGGGAGGTGAGACCCAGTACTTC
TRBJ1-1,TRBV19,TRBD1,NA,CASSVGQGVSAFF,TGTGCCAGTAGTGTCGGACAGGGGGTCTCAGCTTTCTTT
TRBJ2-2,TRBV13,NA,NA,CASTRTSNTGELFF,TGTGCCAGCACCCGGACATCGAACACCGGGGAGCTGTTTTTT
TRBJ2-3,TRBV28,NA,NA,CASSLGTDTQYF,TGTGCCAGCAGTCTCGGCACAGATACGCAGTATTTT
TRBJ2-7,TRBV6-6,TRBD1,few,CASSYTRDSPYEQYF,TGTGCCAGCAGTTACACCCGGGACAGCCCCTACGAGCAGTACTTC
TRBJ2-1,TRBV11-3,TRBD2,few,CASSFYSGSVGEQFF,TGTGCCAGCAGCTTTTACAGCGGGAGTGTGGGTGAGCAGTTCTTC
TRBJ1-6,TRBV4-2,TRBD1,NA,CASSQDFGTGYSPLHF,TGTGCCAGCAGCCAAGACTTCGGGACAGGGTATTCACCCCTCCACTTT
TRBJ2-2,TRBV11-3,NA,NA,CASSLWGDSNTGELFF,TGTGCCAGCAGCTTATGGGGGGATTCGAACACCGGGGAGCTGTTTTTT
TRBJ1-5,TRBV7-9,TRBD1,NA,CASSLGTGSNQPQHF,TGTGCCAGCAGCTTAGGGACAGGGAGCAATCAGCCCCAGCATTTT
TRBJ1-1,TRBV30,NA,once,CAWIRRARDTEAFF,TGTGCCTGGATAAGGAGGGCTCGAGACACTGAAGCTTTCTTT
TRBJ2-7,TRBV14,NA,NA,CASSQSVYEQYF,TGTGCCAGCAGCCAATCTGTCTACGAGCAGTACTTC
TRBJ1-1,TRBV30,NA,few,CAWTVNTEAFF,TGTGCCTGGACAGTGAACACTGAAGCTTTCTTT
TRBJ1-5,TRBV28,NA,NA,CASSPGNKDQPQHF,TGTGCCAGCAGTCCAGGGAATAAAGATCAGCCCCAGCATTTT
TRBJ2-1,TRBV6-4,NA,NA,CASSDGSSYNEQFF,TGTGCCAGCAGTGACGGGAGCTCCTACAATGAGCAGTTCTTC
TRBJ1-2,TRBV6-1,NA,NA,CASSVHPLTSREGYTF,TGTGCCAGCAGTGTTCACCCCTTGACAAGCCGGGAGGGCTACACCTTC
TRBJ2-2,TRBV5-1,NA,few,CASRSPGSTGELFF,TGCGCCAGCCGAAGCCCGGGTTCCACCGGGGAGCTGTTTTTT
TRBJ1-2,TRBV30,NA,NA,CAWNTGSSFYGYTF,TGTGCCTGGAATACCGGGTCCTCCTTCTATGGCTACACCTTC
TRBJ2-1,TRBV19,TRBD1,once,CASTPRGQGNEQFF,TGTGCCAGTACGCCGAGGGGACAGGGAAATGAGCAGTTCTTC
TRBJ2-6,TRBV15,NA,few,CATSRDSVSGANVLTF,TGTGCCACCAGCAGAGATTCAGTCTCTGGGGCCAACGTCCTGACTTTC
TRBJ1-1,TRBV29-1,TRBD1,NA,CSVATGGNTEAFF,TGCAGCGTAGCGACAGGGGGGAACACTGAAGCTTTCTTT
TRBJ2-2,TRBV2,NA,NA,CASSPGGFYAGELFF,TGTGCCAGCAGTCCGGGTGGGTTTTACGCCGGGGAGCTGTTTTTT
TRBJ1-1,TRBV19,TRBD1,NA,CASRTQSQGNEAFF,TGTGCCAGTAGAACACAATCACAGGGGAATGAAGCTTTCTTT
TRBJ2-1,TRBV7-2,NA,NA,CASSLAAGGGAYNEQFF,TGTGCCAGCAGCTTAGCAGCGGGCGGGGGCGCCTACAATGAGCAGTTCTTC
TRBJ1-4,TRBV5-4,NA,NA,CASSPSGARNEKLFF,TGTGCCAGCAGCCCCAGTGGGGCCCGAAATGAAAAACTGTTTTTT
TRBJ2-7,TRBV28,NA,NA,CASSFTEYEQYF,TGTGCCAGCAGTTTTACGGAGTACGAGCAGTACTTC
TRBJ1-2,TRBV6-7,TRBD1,few,CASSPGDRGHKGYGYTF,TGTGCCAGCAGCCCGGGGGACAGGGGGCACAAGGGCTATGGCTACACCTTC
TRBJ2-7,TRBV28,TRBD1,NA,CASNRSGQGPYEQYF,TGTGCCAGCAACCGTTCGGGACAGGGACCCTACGAGCAGTACTTC